A selection of T cell receptor beta chains follows, all from one sample in a study of T cells in Graves' hyperthyroidism and ophthalmopathy. In TCRdb, the multiplex PCR reads were re-called with MiXCR into one record per CDR3 protein. The sample includes more than 350,000 distinct CDR3 sequences, 17% of them seen just once. The sample was blood. These receptors were taken from a woman aged 30 to 39 with Graves' hyperthyroidism that later progressed to Graves' ophthalmopathy. Each CDR3 is given with its conserved first and last residue. D genes are given only for firm matches. For some rows the clone size is stated as once, few or many, or as a class when expanded; others skip it.

V gene,J gene,clone size,D gene,CDR3 protein,CDR3 DNA
TRBV12-3/TRBV12-4,TRBJ1-1,many,NA,CASSLGQQNTEAFF,TGTGCCAGCAGTTTAGGGCAGCAGAACACTGAAGCTTTCTTT
TRBV4-1,TRBJ1-1,many,NA,CASSQLDRSTEAFF,TGCGCCAGCAGCCAACTAGACAGGAGTACTGAAGCTTTCTTT
TRBV11-2,TRBJ2-7,NA,NA,CASSLMDSLTYEQYF,TGTGCCAGCAGCTTAATGGACAGCCTGACATACGAGCAGTACTTC
TRBV20-1,TRBJ2-5,few,TRBD2,CSARGLAGIQETQYF,TGCAGTGCGAGAGGCCTAGCGGGGATCCAAGAGACCCAGTACTTC
TRBV11-1,TRBJ2-1,many,TRBD2,CASSRTWTSGYNEQFF,TGTGCCAGCAGCCGGACATGGACTAGCGGCTACAATGAGCAGTTCTTC
TRBV7-2,TRBJ2-7,NA,NA,CASSLVPGVYEQYF,TGTGCCAGCAGCTTAGTCCCGGGGGTCTACGAGCAGTACTTC
TRBV4-1,TRBJ2-3,NA,NA,CASSQAGRAGITDTQYF,TGCGCCAGCAGCCAAGCCGGTCGGGCGGGAATCACGGATACGCAGTATTTT
TRBV20-1,TRBJ2-1,few,TRBD2,CSSCPSLAGGRNEQFF,TGCAGTTCCTGCCCCTCCCTAGCGGGAGGTCGGAATGAGCAGTTCTTC
TRBV7-2,TRBJ2-1,many,NA,CASSPPPLYNEQFF,TGTGCCAGCAGCCCCCCCCCCCTCTACAATGAGCAGTTCTTC
TRBV28,TRBJ2-4,NA,TRBD1,CASSPSPGDRGSHRENIQYF,TGTGCCAGCAGCCCCTCTCCCGGGGACAGGGGTTCCCATCGGGAAAACATTCAGTACTTC
TRBV9,TRBJ1-1,few,TRBD1,CASSVSDRVSEAFF,TGTGCCAGCAGCGTCAGTGACAGGGTGTCTGAAGCTTTCTTT
TRBV27,TRBJ1-6,many,TRBD1,CASSLGQGDNSPLHF,TGTGCCAGCAGTTTAGGACAGGGCGATAATTCACCCCTCCACTTT
TRBV5-1,TRBJ2-1,few,NA,CASSLGLLAGHNNEQFF,TGCGCCAGCAGCTTGGGTTTACTGGCGGGACACAACAATGAGCAGTTCTTC
TRBV4-2,TRBJ1-4,many,NA,CASSLRQEGNEKLFF,TGTGCCAGCAGCCTAAGACAGGAAGGAAATGAAAAACTGTTTTTT
TRBV18,TRBJ1-3,NA,NA,CASSLLQLFSGNTIYF,TGTGCCAGCTCACTTCTACAGCTTTTCTCTGGAAACACCATATATTTT
TRBV7-9,TRBJ2-3,many,NA,CASSSRLEGDTQYF,TGTGCCAGCAGTTCACGACTAGAGGGAGATACGCAGTATTTT
TRBV20-1,TRBJ2-3,many,NA,CSAPRGADTQYF,TGCAGTGCTCCCCGTGGAGCGGATACGCAGTATTTT
TRBV6-1,TRBJ1-1,NA,NA,CASSEGSYRAFF,TGTGCCAGCAGTGAAGGAAGTTACCGAGCTTTCTTT
TRBV11-1,TRBJ1-2,many,NA,CASSPVNQETGYTF,TGTGCCAGCAGCCCAGTGAATCAGGAGACTGGCTACACCTTC
TRBV5-4,TRBJ2-7,few,TRBD2,CASSTTSGGASPNEQYF,TGTGCCAGCAGCACGACTAGCGGGGGGGCGAGTCCCAATGAGCAGTACTTC
TRBV12-3/TRBV12-4,TRBJ1-1,few,NA,CASSSPGHQTNTEAFF,TGTGCCAGCAGTTCTCCGGGACACCAAACGAACACTGAAGCTTTCTTT
TRBV28,TRBJ2-7,many,TRBD2,CASSAPRSSGAGQYF,TGTGCCAGCAGTGCACCACGATCTAGCGGGGCTGGGCAGTACTTC
TRBV5-5,TRBJ2-7,NA,NA,CASSLGGDREYF,TGTGCCAGCAGCTTAGGAGGGGACAGAGAGTACTTC
TRBV29-1,TRBJ2-3,many,TRBD2,CSVDGTSGTSTDTQYF,TGCAGCGTTGACGGGACTAGCGGAACTAGCACAGATACGCAGTATTTT
TRBV7-9,TRBJ2-3,many,TRBD2,CASRTIAGNPGTDTQYF,TGTGCCAGCAGAACGATAGCGGGAAACCCAGGCACAGATACGCAGTATTTT
TRBV11-2,TRBJ2-5,many,TRBD2,CASSLRWEAGGSEETQYF,TGTGCCAGCAGCTTGAGGTGGGAAGCGGGAGGGTCGGAAGAGACCCAGTACTTC
TRBV19,TRBJ1-2,many,TRBD1,CASSIFLLGTGNYGYTF,TGTGCCAGTAGTATTTTTCTTCTCGGGACAGGGAACTATGGCTACACCTTC
TRBV28,TRBJ2-3,many,TRBD2,CASSLGLAGEDTQYF,TGTGCCAGCAGTCTGGGACTAGCGGGAGAAGATACGCAGTATTTT
TRBV25-1,TRBJ2-7,many,NA,CASRGQTYEQYF,TGTGCCAGCAGAGGACAGACCTACGAGCAGTACTTC
TRBV7-9,TRBJ1-3,many,NA,CASSLTPGDYSGNTIYF,TGTGCCAGCAGCCTAACGCCCGGCGATTACTCTGGAAACACCATATATTTT
TRBV27,TRBJ1-4,many,NA,CASSLISVEGTNEKLFF,TGTGCCAGCAGTTTAATATCCGTGGAGGGGACTAATGAAAAACTGTTTTTT
TRBV4-1,TRBJ2-1,many,NA,CASSQDQTDYLYNEQFF,TGCGCCAGCAGCCAAGATCAGACAGACTACCTCTACAATGAGCAGTTCTTC